One and the same sample provided the 17 T cell receptor beta chains below, sequenced in a study of T cells in localized non-small cell lung cancer. Assay used: immunoSEQ multiplex PCR; TCRdb lists only in-frame clones, some missing. Of tens of thousands of clones in the sample, approximately 88% were seen once. Here the sequenced sample was peripheral blood, taken before any cancer treatment. The receptors here all came from an older female donor with stage I lung adenocarcinoma.

The chain links TRBV4-2 to TRBJ2-7, with TRBD1 as a possible D gene (6 bases). The CDR3 is 18 residues long. Germline values: CDR1 LGHNA, CDR2 YNFKEQ. V lost 0 bases, J lost 6 bases, and 24 bases lay in between. The CDR3 here is CASSQETGSWAFSGEQYF. The CDR3 bases are TGTGCCAGCAGCCAAGAAACAGGGAGTTGGGCATTTTCAGGCGAGCAGTACTTC.

This clone appeared a single time. The chain recombines TRBV27 with TRBJ2-2, with a weak D call TRBD2 (6 bases). The CDR3 has 14 amino acids. The V end was cut by 3 bases, the J end by 7 bases, with 12 bases between. Germline CDR1 reads MNHEY; CDR2 reads SMNVEV (reference sequence). In DNA, the CDR3 is TGTGCCAGCAGTTTTAGTCTAGCGAGCGGGGAGCTGTTTTTT. Its translation: CASSFSLASGELFF.

V is TRBV11-1 and J is TRBJ2-2; 7 bases map to TRBD1. Per the germline V gene, CDR1 is SGHAT and CDR2 is FQDESV (reference sequence). V was clipped by 5 bases and J by 5 bases; unmatched bases: 11. The CDR3 is 16 residues long. The CDR3 bases are TGTGCCAGCAGCCCGAACCCAGGGGGTGGGACCGGGGAGCTGTTTTTT. Protein: CASSPNPGGGTGELFF.

The V call is TRBV11-3, the J call TRBJ1-1, with D perhaps matching TRBD1 (6 bases). Germline CDR1 and CDR2: SGHNT and YENEEA. With 3 bases removed from V and 0 bases from J, the gap between germline ends came to 8 bases. The CDR3 extends over 14 amino acids. This CDR3 is CASSLGAMNTEAFF. In DNA form, the CDR3 reads TGTGCCAGCAGCTTGGGGGCAATGAACACTGAAGCTTTCTTT.

V usage is TRBV2 and J usage is TRBJ2-5; TRBD1 aligns across 8 bases. Looked up from germline, CDR1 is SNHLY and CDR2 is FYNNEI. This CDR3 has 15 amino acids. The J segment lost 4 bases and the V segment lost 5 bases, leaving 9 bases of the junction unmatched. The CDR3 reads CASSTNQGAGETQYF. CDR3 nucleotide sequence: TGTGCCAGCAGTACAAACCAGGGGGCGGGAGAGACCCAGTACTTC.

The chain carries TRBV18 and TRBJ2-1, with D possibly being TRBD2 (6 bases). The CDR3 length is 16 residues. Trimming left V 0 bases short and J 0 bases short, with 9 bases between. Germline values: CDR1 KGHSH, CDR2 LQKENI. The DNA of the CDR3 is TGTGCCAGCTCACCACCGGGGGACTTCTCCTACAATGAGCAGTTCTTC. As protein: CASSPPGDFSYNEQFF.

The CDR3 is CASRGPRYGYTF. DNA for the CDR3: TGTGCCAGCAGGGGACCCCGCTATGGCTACACCTTC. The chain uses TRBV5-4 and TRBJ1-2, with D perhaps TRBD1 (5 bases). Per the germline V gene, CDR1 is SGHNT and CDR2 is YYREEE (reference sequence). V shed 5 bases and J shed 4 bases, with 9 bases lying between them. This CDR3 is built from 12 residues.

The chain recombines TRBV5-6 with TRBJ2-2, with D possibly matching TRBD1 (5 bases). The V gene lost 4 bases and the J gene lost 4 bases, with 14 bases spanning the gap. Germline lookup yields CDR1 SGHDT and CDR2 YYEEEE. The CDR3 is made up of 15 amino acids. CDR3 sequence: CASSRGQGFTGELFF. The CDR3 DNA reads as TGTGCCAGCAGCCGCGGTCAGGGATTCACCGGGGAGCTGTTTTTT. Full variable domain (missing parts from reference TRBV5-6 and TRBJ2-2): DAGVTQSPTHLIKTRGQQVTLRCSPKSGHDTVSWYQQALGQGPQFIFQYYEEEERQRGNFPDRFSGHQFPNYSSELNVNALLLGDSALYLCASSRGQGFTGELFFGEGSRLTVL.

This clone was observed once. The chain employs TRBV11-3 and TRBJ1-1; D not resolved. CDR3 length: 13 amino acids. V was clipped by 5 bases and J by 0 bases, with 7 bases between them. Germline V lookup: CDR1 SGHNT, CDR2 YENEEA. CDR3 amino acids: CASSGYLNTEAFF. The CDR3 DNA is TGTGCCAGCAGCGGGTATTTGAACACTGAAGCTTTCTTT.

The rearrangement joins TRBV27 to TRBJ2-3, with 13 bases aligning to TRBD2. Germline loops: CDR1 MNHEY, CDR2 SMNVEV (reference sequence). This CDR3 is built from 17 residues. V lost 5 bases to trimming and J lost 4 bases; unmatched junction nucleotides: 9. CDR3 amino acids: CASSILTSGGWADTQYF. The CDR3 DNA reads as TGTGCCAGCAGTATCCTGACTAGCGGGGGGTGGGCAGATACGCAGTATTTT.

This chain uses TRBV5-6 with TRBJ1-1, with D unclear. The CDR3 totals 13 residues. The germline gives CDR1 SGHDT, CDR2 YYEEEE. Trimming cost V 4 bases and J 5 bases, with 12 bases left between them. The CDR3 here is CASSPLTETEAFF. CDR3 nucleotides: TGTGCCAGCAGCCCTTTAACAGAAACTGAAGCTTTCTTT.

This clone came up a few times. V is TRBV2 and J is TRBJ2-3; a possible D gene is TRBD1 (7 bases). Per germline, CDR1 SNHLY and CDR2 FYNNEI. The CDR3 runs to 14 residues. The V end was cut by 6 bases, the J end by 2 bases, with 12 bases between. DNA for the CDR3: TGTGCCAGCAGGCGGGACAGTAACACAGATACGCAGTATTTT. This codes for CASRRDSNTDTQYF.

The V and J genes are TRBV18 and TRBJ1-1, with 7 nucleotides matching TRBD1. V lost 3 bases to trimming and J lost 5 bases; unmatched junction nucleotides: 9. The CDR3 spans 15 residues. Germline-derived CDR1 and CDR2 are KGHSH and LQKENI. The CDR3 DNA sequence: TGTGCCAGCTCACCCCGGAGATCAGGGGGGACTGAAGCTTTCTTT. Encoded protein: CASSPRRSGGTEAFF. Complete variable domain (other parts from reference TRBV18 and TRBJ1-1): NAGVMQNPRHLVRRRGQEARLRCSPMKGHSHVYWYRQLPEEGLKFMVYLQKENIIDESGMPKERFSAEFPKEGPSILRIQQVVRGDSAAYFCASSPRRSGGTEAFFGQGTRLTVV.

This clone appeared once. The V call is TRBV5-1, the J call TRBJ2-6; the D gene is possibly TRBD2 (5 bases). The germline CDR1 and CDR2 sequences are SGHRS and YFSETQ. CDR3 length equals 18 residues. The ends were cut back, 4 bases at V and 2 bases at J, with 19 bases in the middle. The CDR3 DNA sequence: TGCGCCAGCAGCCCCGGCGATGGGAGATCAACTGGGGCCAACGTCCTGACTTTC. Amino acids: CASSPGDGRSTGANVLTF. The full variable domain, in which reference TRBV5-1 and TRBJ2-6 provide the parts outside the CDR3, is KAGVTQTPRYLIKTRGQQVTLSCSPISGHRSVSWYQQTPGQGLQFLFEYFSETQRNKGNFPGRFSGRQFSNSRSEMNVSTLELGDSALYLCASSPGDGRSTGANVLTFGAGSRLTVL.

This chain joins TRBV5-5 and TRBJ1-1; 8 bases align to TRBD1. The CDR3 length is 16 residues. The V gene end was trimmed by 4 bases and the J gene end by 0 bases; junction bases not matched to a gene: 8. CDR1 is SGHKS and CDR2 is YYEKEE in the germline V gene (reference sequence). The CDR3 reads CASSPGQGPMNTEAFF. CDR3 bases: TGTGCCAGCAGCCCCGGACAGGGCCCAATGAACACTGAAGCTTTCTTT.

V usage is TRBV9 and J usage is TRBJ2-7; possibly TRBD1 for D (7 bases). Trimming shortened V by 4 bases and J by 2 bases, and 16 bases separated the two germline ends. From germline, CDR1 is SGDLS and CDR2 YYNGEE. CDR3 size: 15 residues. The CDR3, as DNA: TGTGCCAGCAGCTCCCCAGGGGGGACAGCCTACGAGCAGTACTTC. Amino acids: CASSSPGGTAYEQYF.

This chain joins TRBV27 and TRBJ2-5, with D perhaps matching TRBD2 (6 bases). The V gene's germline CDR1 is MNHEY and CDR2 SMNVEV (reference sequence). The germline V and J ends were trimmed by 2 bases and 2 bases, with 15 bases remaining between them. The CDR3 is 16 residues long. The CDR3 region is CASSLTGVSLQETQYF. The CDR3 bases are TGTGCCAGCAGTTTAACGGGGGTCTCCTTACAAGAGACCCAGTACTTC.